The present T cell receptor (beta chain) was sequenced within a study of T-cell memory formation after mild COVID-19. At the level of the study: For the most part, TCR clusters were specific to one donor. Overall study results and limits: Clones that contracted clustered mainly in CM and EM if CD4+ and in EMRA if CD8+.

There are 16 residues in the CDR3. Trimming shortened V by 4 bases and J by 7 bases, and 19 bases separated the two germline ends. Germline V gene data show CDR1 as SGHTA and CDR2 as FQGNSA. Many counts were recorded for this clonotype. Antigen specificity is unknown. The authors produced TCR alpha and TCR beta cDNA libraries with sample barcodes and UMIs by 5'RACE using constant-segment primers. One entry per CDR3 protein, called by TCRdb with MiXCR from the 5' RACE reads. The data show approximately 390,000 distinct CDR3 sequences, about 15% seen once. The source is a man younger than 30 who had mild COVID-19 (a few samples of this study predate the infection). Cell type and time point are not known. The chain recombines TRBV7-2 with TRBJ1-4; D is uncertain. The sample was PBMCs or a T cell subset sorted from them (not recorded which). The CDR3 spells CASSSFPNSRIEKLFF. DNA of the CDR3: TGTGCCAGCAGCTCCTTCCCTAATTCGAGAATTGAAAAACTGTTTTTT.